This is a list of T cell receptor beta chains from one sample in a study of OX40 agonist ivuxolimab in advanced cancers. The data were produced by immunoSEQ multiplex PCR, yet TCRdb's version contains in-frame clones alone and is incomplete. The repertoire holds roughly 43,000 clones, with around 91% as singletons. Specimen: CD4+ or CD8+ T cells sorted from blood, collected in a trial of the OX40 agonist ivuxolimab. The receptors derive from an adult with an advanced solid tumor such as melanoma, head and neck, liver or kidney cancer. The CDR3 runs from the conserved cysteine through the conserved F or W. A D gene is named only where the DNA matches it firmly.

j_call d_call v_call cdr3_nt cdr3_aa
TRBJ2-1 TRBD1 TRBV5-1 TGCGCCAGCAGCTTCGGACAGGGGGCTAATGAGCAGTTCTTC CASSFGQGANEQFF
TRBJ1-1 . TRBV4-1 TGCGCCAGCAGCCAAGATCTAGCGGGCCCTGAGGACACTGAAGCTTTCTTT CASSQDLAGPEDTEAFF
TRBJ2-1 . TRBV19 TGTGCCAGTAGGGGGCCGGGATACAATGAGCAGTTCTTC CASRGPGYNEQFF
TRBJ2-7 . TRBV21-1 TGTGCCAGCAGCACCCCCTCGTGGCTAGCGGTCTACGAGCAGTACTTC CASSTPSWLAVYEQYF
TRBJ2-4 . TRBV27 TGTGCCAGCAGTTTATCGCCGGGGAGCAAAAACATTCAGTACTTC CASSLSPGSKNIQYF
TRBJ1-6 . TRBV28 TGTGCCAGCTCTGAGACAGGCAGTCCTAATTCACCCCTCCACTTT CASSETGSPNSPLHF
TRBJ1-5 . TRBV28 TGTGCCAGCAGTGAGACAGGTTGGGGTCAGCCCCAGCATTTT CASSETGWGQPQHF
TRBJ2-7 TRBD1 TRBV9 TGTGCCAGCAGACGACAGGGGGCGGACCACGAGCAGTACTTC CASRRQGADHEQYF
TRBJ1-1 . TRBV2 TGTGCCAGCATACCCGGGGACTTGAACACTGAAGCTTTCTTT CASIPGDLNTEAFF
TRBJ2-3 TRBD2 TRBV2 TGTGCCAGCAGTGAATCGACTAGCGGCCGCACAGATACGCAGTATTTT CASSESTSGRTDTQYF
TRBJ2-7 . TRBV7-6 TGTGCCAGCAGCTTATCAGTTTCCTACGAGCAGTACTTC CASSLSVSYEQYF
TRBJ1-5 TRBD1 TRBV6-1 TGTGCCAGCAGGGAACAGGGGCTCGCACCCAATCAGCCCCAGCATTTT CASREQGLAPNQPQHF
TRBJ2-1 . TRBV7-8 TGTGCCAGCAGCGTGGGTGAGCAGTTCTTC CASSVGEQFF
TRBJ2-7 TRBD1 TRBV7-9 TGTGCCAGCAGCAAGCCAGGGGGCTCCTACGAGCAGTACTTC CASSKPGGSYEQYF
TRBJ2-7 . TRBV30 TGTGCCTGGAGGGACATCTACGAGCAGTACTTC CAWRDIYEQYF